Sequencing of this T cell receptor beta chain was carried out in a study of CD8 T cells in ankylosing spondylitis. CDR3 length: 16 amino acids. CDR1 is WSHSY, CDR2 SAAADI, per germline. Trimming removed 1 base from V and 4 bases from J, with 15 bases in between. This clonotype was counted a few times. What it binds is unknown. Preparation of TCR beta libraries was done by quantitative 5'-RACE with molecular barcodes. One entry per CDR3 protein results from TCRdb running MiXCR on the 5' RACE reads. This table has 220,000 or so distinct CDR3 sequences, approximately 20% appearing once. Study results and caveats: Ankylosing spondylitis blood seemed to carry a telltale TCR beta motif made of fewer than 10 highly homologous variants. Earlier authors reported some of these motif variants in reactive arthritis synovial fluid and blood. Significantly higher representation of disease-linked clones was reported for matched ankylosing spondylitis synovial fluid.

The clonotype was recovered from a male donor with ankylosing spondylitis. Material: blood, either unsorted or a sorted T cell fraction (not recorded which). The chain is built from TRBV10-2 and TRBJ2-3, with D tentatively TRBD2 (5 bases). CDR3 protein: CASSELRVDVPDTQYF. In DNA form, the CDR3 reads TGCGCCAGCAGTGAGTTGAGGGTGGATGTTCCAGATACGCAGTATTTT.